The 3 T cell receptor beta chains listed next were all sequenced from one sample in a study of blood T cell repertoires in COVID-19. Sequencing was performed with immunoSEQ multiplex PCR; in TCRdb, only in-frame clones are kept and a portion is missing. The table lists around 170,000 clones, roughly four fifths of them singletons. The source material was PBMCs or T cells enriched from blood (not recorded which). These receptors were taken from a man aged 50 to 60 who had recovered from COVID-19.

This chain joins TRBV3-1 (or the pseudogene TRBV3-2) and TRBJ1-3; a possible D gene is TRBD1 (6 bases). Germline lookup yields CDR1 LGHDT and CDR2 YNNKEL (reference sequence). CDR3 length: 16 amino acids. V was trimmed by 5 bases and J by 4 bases, leaving 18 bases between them. CDR3 sequence reads: CASSTRGSGAGNTIYF. In nucleotides, the CDR3 is TGTGCCAGCAGCACCCGAGGTTCAGGGGCCGGAAACACCATATATTTT.

The chain recombines TRBV10-3 with TRBJ2-1; 13 nucleotides match TRBD2. The germline V gene has CDR1 ENHRY and CDR2 SYGVKD. This CDR3 has 15 amino acids. Trimming at V came to 10 bases and at J to 4 bases, leaving 7 bases not matched to a gene. Here the CDR3 reads CATRTSGGPYNEQFF. The CDR3 DNA reads as TGTGCCACCAGGACTAGCGGGGGCCCTTACAATGAGCAGTTCTTC.

The chain recombines TRBV6-5 with TRBJ2-2; 8 nucleotides match TRBD2. The CDR3 has 15 residues. Germline V lookup: CDR1 MNHEY, CDR2 SVGAGI. The junction had 3 bases not matched to a gene; V was cut back by 6 bases and J by 0 bases. CDR3 residues: CASRQAGANTGELFF. The CDR3 region has the DNA TGTGCCAGCAGACAAGCGGGGGCGAACACCGGGGAGCTGTTTTTT.